This TCR beta chain appears in the sequencing data of a study of blood T cell repertoires in COVID-19. Study-wide background: Acute-phase and convalescent COVID-19 samples originated in the United States, Italy and Spain. Sources were T cells, B-cell-depleted T cells, or PBMCs; the material itself was cDNA or gDNA.

About this clone: Different DNA sequences within this sample yield the same CDR3.

Repertoires were generated with immunoSEQ multiplex PCR, while TCRdb's copy carries only in-frame clones and drops some. The data hold some 490,000 clones, with 75% to 90% observed a single time. Symptom resolution, clearance, or two negative PCRs marked donors in Cohort 3 as recovered. Looked up from germline, CDR1 is SGHRS and CDR2 is YFSETQ. V lost 4 bases, J lost 4 bases, and 5 bases stayed unmatched. The CDR3 totals 14 residues. Sequenced sample: PBMCs or T cells enriched from blood (not recorded which). The V call is TRBV5-1, the J call TRBJ1-5, with 7 positions matching TRBD1. This TCR derives from a woman aged 60-75 years who had recovered from COVID-19. CDR3 bases: TGCGCCAGCAGCAGGGACAGCCAGAATCAGCCCCAGCATTTT. Amino acid sequence: CASSRDSQNQPQHF.